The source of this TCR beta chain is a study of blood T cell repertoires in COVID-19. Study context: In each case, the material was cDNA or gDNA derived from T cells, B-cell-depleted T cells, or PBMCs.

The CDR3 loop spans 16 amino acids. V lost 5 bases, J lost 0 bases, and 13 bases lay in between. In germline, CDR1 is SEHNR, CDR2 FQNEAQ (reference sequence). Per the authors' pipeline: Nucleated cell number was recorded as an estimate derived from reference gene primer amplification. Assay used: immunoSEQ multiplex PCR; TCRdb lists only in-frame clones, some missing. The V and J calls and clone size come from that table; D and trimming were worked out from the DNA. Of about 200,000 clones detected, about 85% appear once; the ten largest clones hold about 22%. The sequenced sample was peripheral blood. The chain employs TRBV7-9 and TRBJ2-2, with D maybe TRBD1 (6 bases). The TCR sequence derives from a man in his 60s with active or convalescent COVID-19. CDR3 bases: TGTGCCAGCAGCCTAACCGGACAGCCGAACACCGGGGAGCTGTTTTTT. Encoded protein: CASSLTGQPNTGELFF.